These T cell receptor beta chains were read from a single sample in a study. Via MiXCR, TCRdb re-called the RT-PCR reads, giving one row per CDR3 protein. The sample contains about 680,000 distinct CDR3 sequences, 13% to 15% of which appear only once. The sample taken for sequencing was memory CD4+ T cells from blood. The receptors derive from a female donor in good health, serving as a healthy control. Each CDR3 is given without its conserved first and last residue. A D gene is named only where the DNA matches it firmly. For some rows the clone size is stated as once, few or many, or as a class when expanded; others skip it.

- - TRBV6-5 ASRNPGTDTQY
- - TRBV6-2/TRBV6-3 ASRNQGKILSTDTQY
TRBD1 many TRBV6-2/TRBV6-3 ASSSGQGGSVSNQPQH
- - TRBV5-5 ASSLGGVPNVLT
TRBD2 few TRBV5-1 ASSRGGTQSSEQY
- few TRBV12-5 ASGLGETQY
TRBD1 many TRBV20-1 SARVRGTDYGYT
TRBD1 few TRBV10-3 AIDSNRGKVDEQF
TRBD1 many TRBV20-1 SAVQGQGVETQY
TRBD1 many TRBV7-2 ASSLTGDGVRPQH
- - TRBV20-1 SATPPRDYNEQF
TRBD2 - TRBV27 ASRRLAVFQETQY
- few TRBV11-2 ASSLDAVGNTEAF
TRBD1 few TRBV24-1 ATSDPGQGRDEQY
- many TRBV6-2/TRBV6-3 ASSYTGDTQY
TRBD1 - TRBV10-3 ATTAGQGTDTQY
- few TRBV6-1 ASRWQDEYGYT
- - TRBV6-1 ASTMGGASADEQF
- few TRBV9 ASSVGVADQETQY
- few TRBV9 ASRGDTEAF
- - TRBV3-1 ASSHPGDNSPLH
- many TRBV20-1 SARDSETGNEKLF
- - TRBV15 ATSRDPFWFQSYNSPLH
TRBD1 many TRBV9 ASSARGQSTGELF
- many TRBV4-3 ASSQDRPPDTQY